The clone carrying this TCR beta chain was recorded at least ten times. V was clipped by 5 bases and J by 2 bases; unmatched bases: 2. CDR1 SGHVS and CDR2 FQNEAQ come from the germline V gene. The CDR3 has 13 residues. The sample is drawn from a study of T cell repertoires in cytomegalovirus infection. Study-wide context: The public TCR beta signatures pointed to both CMV infection and matching HLA type.

In TCRdb, the reads were re-called with MiXCR into one record per CDR3 protein. This sample yields over 85,000 distinct CDR3 sequences, of which about 17% are seen a single time; 8% belongs to the top ten. This TCR came from a human donor in good health (CMV status not recorded). Some clones in this sample may be carry-over from other donors' samples. What was sequenced was PBMCs. This chain connects TRBV7-8 to TRBJ1-2; 7 bases fit TRBD1. The DNA for the CDR3 is TGTGCCAGCAGCCCGGGACAGAACTATGGCTACACCTTC. This encodes CASSPGQNYGYTF.